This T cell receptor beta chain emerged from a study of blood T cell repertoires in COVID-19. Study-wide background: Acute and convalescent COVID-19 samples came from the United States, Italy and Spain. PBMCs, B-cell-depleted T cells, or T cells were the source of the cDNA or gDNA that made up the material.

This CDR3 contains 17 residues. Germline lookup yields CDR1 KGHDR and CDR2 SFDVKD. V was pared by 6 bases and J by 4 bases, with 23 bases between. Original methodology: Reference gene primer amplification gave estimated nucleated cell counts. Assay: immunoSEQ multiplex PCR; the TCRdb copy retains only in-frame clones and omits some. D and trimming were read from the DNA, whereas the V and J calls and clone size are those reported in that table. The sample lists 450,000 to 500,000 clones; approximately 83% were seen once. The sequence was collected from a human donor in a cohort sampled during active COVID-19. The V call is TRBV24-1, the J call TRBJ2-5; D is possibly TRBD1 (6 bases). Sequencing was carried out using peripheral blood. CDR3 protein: CATSSGVLSPTGETQYF. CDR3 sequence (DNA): TGTGCCACCAGTAGTGGGGTCTTGAGCCCGACAGGAGAGACCCAGTACTTC.